This passage covers 10 T cell receptor beta chains from one sample sequenced in a study of cytomegalovirus exposure and HLA in healthy donors. PCR was performed using 60 Vbeta and 13 Jbeta primers. Libraries were prepared by immunoSEQ multiplex PCR; TCRdb keeps only in-frame clonotypes and omits some of them. The profile shows around 85,000 clones, about 80% of them singletons. The specimen was PBMCs. The source of these receptors is a man aged 45-65 years in good health and CMV-seropositive.

This chain uses TRBV6-1 with TRBJ2-7, with a possible D match to TRBD1 (5 bases). Germline V gene lookup returns CDR1 MNHNS and CDR2 SASEGT. V lost 5 bases, J lost 3 bases, and 14 bases lay in between. This CDR3 is built from 14 residues. The chain's CDR3 is CASSNTGPLYEQYF. CDR3 coding DNA: TGTGCCAGCAGTAATACAGGACCCCTCTACGAGCAGTACTTC.

The CDR3 bases are TGTGCCTGGAGTGTAACAGGGCGCCCCTATGGCTACACCTTC. Protein sequence: CAWSVTGRPYGYTF. This sequence joins TRBV30 and TRBJ1-2; D is possibly TRBD1 (6 bases). CDR3 size: 14 residues. Germline assignment: CDR1 GTSNPN and CDR2 SVGIG (reference sequence). The germline V and J ends were trimmed by 0 bases and 4 bases, with 12 bases remaining between them.

V usage is TRBV13 and J usage is TRBJ2-5, with 7 bases lining up with TRBD1. Per germline, CDR1 PRHDT and CDR2 FYEKMQ (reference sequence). V was clipped by 2 bases and J by 3 bases; unmatched bases: 6. This CDR3 is 15 amino acids long. The CDR3 bases are TGTGCCAGCAGCTTATCCAGGGGGTCAGAAGAGACCCAGTACTTC. Translating gives CASSLSRGSEETQYF.

The gene calls are TRBV6-5 and TRBJ1-1, with D unresolved. This CDR3 contains 15 residues. CDR1 is MNHEY, CDR2 SVGAGI, per germline. V dropped 2 bases and J dropped 0 bases, with 10 bases sitting between them. The CDR3 is CASSYGPVMNTEAFF. In DNA form, the CDR3 reads TGTGCCAGCAGTTACGGCCCAGTAATGAACACTGAAGCTTTCTTT.

V gene TRBV29-1 combines with J gene TRBJ2-5; D uncertain. In germline, CDR1 is SQVTM, CDR2 ANQGSEA. Trimming took 1 base from V and 0 from J, leaving 6 bases between them. This CDR3 has 13 residues. The CDR3 sequence is CSVEGADQETQYF. The DNA of the CDR3 is TGCAGCGTTGAAGGGGCAGACCAAGAGACCCAGTACTTC.

The chain couples TRBV7-2 to TRBJ2-1, with 10 bases that match TRBD2. V lost 5 bases, J lost 8 bases, and 12 bases stayed unmatched. Per the germline V gene, CDR1 is SGHTA and CDR2 is FQGNSA. There are 16 residues in the CDR3. The chain's CDR3 is CASSPAAAGGPDEQFF. For the CDR3, the DNA is TGTGCCAGCAGCCCAGCCGCAGCGGGAGGGCCCGATGAGCAGTTCTTC.

This chain connects TRBV5-1 to TRBJ2-7, with TRBD2 matching 8 bases. This CDR3 region has 14 residues. The germline CDR1 and CDR2 sequences are SGHRS and YFSETQ. Trimming removed 7 bases from V and 5 bases from J; junction bases left unmatched: 11. DNA for the CDR3: TGCGCCAGCGGCTCGGTGACTAGCGTGGACGAGCAGTACTTC. It translates to CASGSVTSVDEQYF.

This rearrangement joins TRBV6-4 to TRBJ1-1, with D possibly matching TRBD1 (6 bases). Germline values: CDR1 MRHNA, CDR2 SNTAGT. This CDR3 has 17 amino acids. The V end lost 0 bases, the J end lost 3 bases, and 17 bases lay between the germline ends. CDR3 sequence: CASSDSGRGVDHTEAFF. Here the CDR3 DNA reads TGTGCCAGCAGTGACTCCGGCAGGGGTGTAGATCACACTGAAGCTTTCTTT.

This chain joins TRBV27 and TRBJ1-5; D is possibly TRBD1 (5 bases). Trimming left V 2 bases short and J 7 bases short, with 15 bases between. The CDR3 loop spans 15 amino acids. Germline CDR1 reads MNHEY; CDR2 reads SMNVEV (reference sequence). CDR3 protein: CASSLQGAALQPQHF. CDR3 DNA sequence: TGTGCCAGCAGTTTACAAGGGGCCGCTTTGCAGCCCCAGCATTTT.

V gene TRBV18 combines with J gene TRBJ1-4, with TRBD1 as a possible D gene (5 bases). This CDR3 contains 13 residues. From germline, CDR1 is KGHSH and CDR2 LQKENI. V dropped 4 bases and J dropped 7 bases, with 10 bases sitting between them. DNA of the CDR3: TGTGCCAGCTCACGAGGGAGGGGTGAAAAACTGTTTTTT. Protein: CASSRGRGEKLFF.